This T cell receptor (beta chain) was captured in a study of cytomegalovirus exposure and HLA in healthy donors (dated by TCRdb to the late 2010s). A note on the overall study: An earlier analysis of 587 of the donors reported over 250 Gb of sequence data and 100 million to 120 million unique TCR beta sequences obtained from about 200 million T cells. Genome-wide SNP genotypes for about 65% of the 666 donors were used in a later genetic analysis, which treated that subset as a discovery cohort. An earlier analysis of nearly 600 of the donors applied high-throughput TCR beta sequencing to assess whether each TCR beta V gene segment acted as functional or pseudogenic. Alongside the repertoire data, information on donor age, sex, ethnicity and CMV serostatus was compiled. To study patterns of TCR occurrence, a later analysis re-analyzed previously published TCR beta repertoires from more than 550 donors and added high-resolution HLA genotyping. The study used immunosequencing to profile the T cell repertoires of under 700 subjects and linked those repertoires to cytomegalovirus serostatus. Rather than using new phenotypic data, the later analysis identified candidate immune exposures from TCR beta sequences and from how often those sequences occurred across donors. Among the roughly 390 genotyped donors, more than 70% belonged to the genetic ancestry cluster associated with self-reported Caucasian donors. High-throughput TCR immunosequencing, statistical association of individual TCRs with disease status, and machine learning were combined to predict cytomegalovirus infection status. Five DR-DQ haplotypes were handled as single units for association and clustering because linkage in the cohort was strong. On average, roughly 250,000 unique TCR beta nucleotide sequences were sequenced per donor among some 430 genotyped donors of the cohort, with 15% to 20% of those sequences being non-productive. An early release covering roughly 580 HLA-typed donors comprised approximately 290 gigabases of sequencing data and tens of millions of unique TCR sequences. The study aimed to test whether cataloging public T cell receptors could reveal signatures of past pathogen exposure. All discovery cohort repertoires had been generated on a single sequencing platform. The number of typed donors differed by locus: roughly 629-630 for A, B, C, DRB1 and DQB1; some 500 for DQA1; around 580 for DPA1; and some 430 for DPB1. HLA typing covered class I and class II loci at four-digit resolution. Besides the first cohort of 666 subjects, a separate validation cohort made up of some 110 different subjects was used.

A note on this clone: Its binding antigen is unknown. Base qualities are not at hand, and no much larger clone is one base apart.

Inclusive of the bounding cysteine and phenylalanine, the CDR3 is 14 residues long. Here the CDR3 DNA is all that survives: 42 bases in frame from base 1. The junction shows trimming of 6 bases on V and 4 bases on J, plus 15 bases between the germline ends. Per the germline V gene, SGHTA is the CDR1 and FQGNSA is the CDR2. Libraries came from the immunoSEQ multiplex PCR assay. A mixture of 60 forward primers for TCR Vbeta segments and 13 reverse primers for TCR Jbeta segments was used in the multiplex PCR. A multiplex PCR assay on genomic DNA amplified the CDR3 region of rearranged TCR beta genes. On the Illumina HiSeq System, the amplified TCR beta libraries were sequenced as 87-base-pair reads. From the authors' description of their analysis: In a later analysis, tens of millions of unique TCR beta chains were counted across the roughly 610 repertoires, and roughly 10 million of these chains were shared by at least two donors. A nearest-neighbor algorithm error-corrected the raw reads and collapsed the reads into unique sequences, merging closely related sequences to remove PCR and sequencing errors. To assign V, D and J gene segments, CDR3 sequences were aligned to IMGT reference sequences. For a sequence to be retained, a match of at least six nucleotides was required to both a V gene segment and a J gene segment. A rearrangement was called productive if the CDR3 had no stop codons and remained in frame with V and J, and every other rearrangement was called non-productive. Following IMGT convention, CDR3 was defined as the stretch from the second conserved V-encoded cysteine to the conserved J-encoded phenylalanine. The earlier analysis of a few hundred of the donors excluded any sequence lacking an unambiguous match to a single V gene segment. An earlier analysis of 587 of the donors called V segments functional above 56.7% productive rearrangements and segregating when the between-donor standard deviation exceeded 5%. To diagnose cytomegalovirus status from the catalog of TCR beta chain sequences, a statistical classification framework was built. In a later analysis, TCR nucleotide sequences were compared against IMGT/GENE-DB human TR gene sequences so that V and J genes could be assigned. The TCRdist pipeline was used in a later analysis to assign CDR3 sequences and most-parsimonious VDJ recombination scenarios. In a later analysis, each TCR beta chain was defined by its CDR3 amino acid sequence together with its V-gene family, and reads without a unique V-gene family were excluded. In a later analysis, 450 to 600 highly shared, low-generation-probability nucleotide sequences were removed to address suspected cross-contamination and a sequencing artifact. In a later analysis, a clonal expansion index for each public chain was calculated from normalized within-repertoire ranks of inferred template counts. In a later analysis, generation probabilities were computed with a VDJ recombination model fitted to out-of-frame rearrangements, and the resulting probabilities were checked against IGoR. Hypergeometric tests were used in a later analysis to score TCR-TCR, TCR-HLA and TCR-CMV co-occurrence, with a repertoire-size bias correction applied to the TCR pairs. False discovery rates were estimated in a later analysis by permuting HLA or CMV assignments 20 times. A later analysis grouped co-occurring TCRs with DBSCAN, adding TCRdist sequence similarity when clustering within HLA-allele-positive subsets. For co-occurrence clustering, repertoires with fewer than 30,000 or more than 120,000 public chains were excluded, along with several repertoires with anomalous nucleotide sharing. The immuneACCESS repertoire file appears here via TCRdb, limited to in-frame rearrangements. These files lack a portion of the clones; in checked studies, under half of the deficit traces to unresolved V genes, and the cause of the others is not known. The DNA gave D and trimming, while V, J and clone size come from that table. This sample has roughly 71,000 clones in its table, and about 72% of those were observed once. The top ten clonotypes cover under 3% of the sample.

Here is what the overall study found, with its caveats: The sequencing pipeline was judged likely to have produced a cluster of highly shared sequence variants as a technical artifact. In a later analysis, HLA-associated TCR beta chains were found to be more clonally expanded and to have lower generation probabilities than equally common non-associated chains. While some public TCRs were present in many individuals, most TCR sequences turned up only very rarely across donors. The cohort was sequenced for TCR beta chains only, and without alpha or paired-chain data the features that could be detected were limited. A total of about 150 TCR beta chains were listed by the study as associated with cytomegalovirus. Some IMGT-functional V segments, including TRBV6-2 and TRBV6-3, could not be told apart with the 87-base-pair reads, so those segments were excluded. The classifier was reported to diagnose cytomegalovirus status with high specificity and sensitivity in both the original cohort and the validation cohort. A few of the identified cytomegalovirus-associated TCR beta chains were confirmed in vitro to be specific for cytomegalovirus antigens. A later analysis associated about 16,000 TCR beta sequences with specific HLA alleles at a false discovery rate of 0.05. According to a later genetic analysis, donors in an Asian-associated ancestry cluster had fewer N-insertions in productive TCRs than the roughly 670-donor mean. Because some donors lacked HLA typing at each locus, the association tests relied only on the typed subset. When HLA alleles, especially DR and DQ, strongly co-occurred, attributing TCR associations to individual alleles was difficult. A later analysis found that most CMV-associated TCR beta chains appeared HLA-restricted, with HLA associations seemingly driven largely by CMV exposure. The authors suggested that the approach could potentially be generalized to other disease states and immunological phenotypes. For the cohort, immune exposure information was limited to CMV serostatus. The earlier analysis of 450 to 700 of the donors excluded roughly 17 rarely observed V segments, including chromosome 9 orphons, because counts were too low. In an earlier analysis of fewer than 750 of the donors, most TCR beta V segments were observed in productive rearrangements about 87% or about 30% of the time, broadly matching IMGT annotations. In a later analysis, the rate of TCR association differed among HLA loci, with DRB1 alleles having the most associated TCRs and HLA-C alleles having the fewest. A further reported finding was that TCR beta sequences accurately predicted the HLA-A and HLA-B alleles for most subjects in the first cohort. Correlated functional status among segregating V segments might be attributable to linkage disequilibrium, but an unknown experimental factor could not be ruled out. A later analysis reported that several top co-occurrence clusters appeared linked to parvovirus B19, influenza, CMV and Epstein-Barr virus. Roughly uniform sequencing depth across donors was assumed in presence/absence analyses, although this assumption may not hold. V-gene and J-gene trimming of TCR beta chains was associated with a missense DCLRE1C variant in a later genetic analysis, and the association was replicated in an independent cohort.

The cohort consisted of 670 or so healthy bone marrow donors. At the time of sampling, every cohort member was nominally healthy, though immune exposures that went unrecorded were likely present. The donor tested CMV seropositive and was one of the 289 seropositive cohort members. A peripheral blood sample was collected from each donor, and TCR beta sequencing was performed on peripheral blood mononuclear cells. Genomic DNA extraction from the blood cell samples was performed with the Qiagen DNeasy Blood Extraction Kit. The chain employs TRBV7-2 and TRBJ1-1; TRBD1 is a possible D gene, resting on 6 matching bases. The clonotype was recovered from a girl aged 5 to 17 in good health and CMV-seropositive. Material: PBMCs. The CDR3 in this case is CASRRGGRVTEAFF. Here is the DNA: TGTGCCAGCAGGCGAGGGGGAAGAGTCACTGAAGCTTTCTTT.